This T cell receptor (beta chain) was recovered during a study of cytomegalovirus exposure and HLA in healthy donors. Primers for the PCR totalled 60 Vbeta and 13 Jbeta. Profiling relied on immunoSEQ multiplex PCR, and the TCRdb table lists in-frame clones only, not all of them. The profile shows under 200,000 clones, around four fifths of them singletons. The germline gives CDR1 LNHDA, CDR2 SQIVND (reference sequence). V dropped 10 bases and J dropped 1; count of bases not matched to a gene: 4. The CDR3 consists of 13 residues. This clone was observed a few times. The gene calls are TRBV19 and TRBJ1-1, with 9 bases matching TRBD1. The source is a man between 18 and 35 years old in good health and CMV-seronegative. The sequenced sample consisted of PBMCs. The CDR3, as DNA: TGTGCCACCAGGGGACAGGGGAACACTGAAGCTTTCTTT. Its translation: CATRGQGNTEAFF.